Below are 2 T cell receptor beta chains sequenced from a single sample in a study of T cell changes during pregnancy in multiple sclerosis. Here immunoSEQ multiplex PCR was the method, and the copy in TCRdb shows in-frame clones only, minus some. The sample carries fewer than 75,000 clones, less than 95% recorded once. Here the sequenced sample was peripheral blood, taken after pregnancy. The receptors were sampled from a female donor in good health, enrolled as a control in a pregnancy study.

This clone was detected once. The genes are TRBV28 and TRBJ2-5, with 9 bases matching TRBD1. This CDR3 is built from 14 residues. Trimming took 7 bases from V and 5 from J; bases not matched to a gene: 8. Germline CDR1 is MDHEN and CDR2 is SYDVKM. CDR3: CASNPTGGEETQYF. CDR3 in DNA: TGTGCCAGCAACCCAACAGGGGGCGAGGAGACCCAGTACTTC.

V gene TRBV7-6 combines with J gene TRBJ2-5, with 8 bases that match TRBD2. CDR3 length equals 16 residues. Per the germline V gene, CDR1 is SGHVS and CDR2 is FNYEAQ. The V segment lost 1 base and the J segment 0 bases; nucleotides outside the gene matches: 4. In nucleotides, the CDR3 is TGTGCCAGCAGCTTAGACCCCGGGGGGGACCAAGAGACCCAGTACTTC. Its translation: CASSLDPGGDQETQYF.